This passage covers 14 T cell receptor beta chains from one sample sequenced in a study of T cell responses to AZD1222 COVID-19 vaccine. The assay was immunoSEQ multiplex PCR, and TCRdb's table has in-frame clones only and misses some. The sample includes about 140,000 clones. Source material: peripheral blood. Receptors were obtained from an adult in good health.

The rearrangement uses TRBV18 and TRBJ2-3; TRBD1 aligns across 9 bases. This CDR3 has 16 residues. The germline gives CDR1 KGHSH, CDR2 LQKENI. V was pared by 4 bases and J by 4 bases, with 9 bases of the junction left unmatched. CDR3 residues: CASSRGTGSVADTQYF. CDR3 nucleotides: TGTGCCAGCTCACGCGGGACAGGGAGTGTGGCAGATACGCAGTATTTT.

J is TRBJ1-5 and V is TRBV10-2; 9 bases fit TRBD1. The J segment lost 1 base and the V segment lost 0 bases, leaving 7 bases of the junction unmatched. The CDR3 covers 18 residues. Per germline, CDR1 WSHSY and CDR2 SAAADI. The CDR3 spells CASSESTGQGFSNQPQHF. CDR3 in DNA: TGCGCCAGCAGTGAGTCGACGGGACAGGGCTTCAGCAATCAGCCCCAGCATTTT.

The chain couples TRBV28 to TRBJ2-2; 10 bases agree with TRBD1. J lost 4 bases, V lost 4 bases, and 6 bases had no gene match. From germline, CDR1 is MDHEN and CDR2 SYDVKM. The CDR3 length is 16 residues. CDR3 sequence reads: CASSWGQGNPTGELFF. CDR3 DNA sequence: TGTGCCAGCAGTTGGGGACAGGGGAATCCCACCGGGGAGCTGTTTTTT.

The J gene is TRBJ2-7, the V gene TRBV11-2, with TRBD1 matching 7 bases. Looked up from germline, CDR1 is SGHAT and CDR2 is FQNNGV. The CDR3 has 14 amino acids. V was pared by 4 bases and J by 3 bases, with 6 bases of the junction left unmatched. DNA of the CDR3: TGTGCCAGCAGCTCCCGGAACAGGGGCTACGAGCAGTACTTC. As protein: CASSSRNRGYEQYF.

The CDR3 sequence: CASSTDQNTEAFF. The DNA of the CDR3 is TGTGCCAGCAGCACGGACCAGAACACTGAAGCTTTCTTT. The chain employs TRBV6-5 and TRBJ1-1; D not resolved. The ends were cut back, 6 bases at V and 1 base at J, with 9 bases in the middle. This CDR3 comprises 13 residues. Germline V CDR1 and CDR2: MNHEY, SVGAGI.

The chain employs TRBV30 and TRBJ1-4; D remains ambiguous. Germline CDR1 reads GTSNPN; CDR2 reads SVGIG (reference sequence). CDR3 length equals 11 residues. The V end was cut by 0 bases, the J end by 16 bases, with 12 bases between. This chain's CDR3 is CAWSVGGPRFF. CDR3 nucleotides: TGTGCCTGGAGTGTAGGAGGACCCCGGTTTTTT. Full variable domain (missing parts from reference TRBV30 and TRBJ1-4): SQTIHQWPATLVQPVGSPLSLECTVEGTSNPNLYWYRQAAGRGLQLLFYSVGIGQISSEVPQNLSASRPQDRQFILSSKKLLLSDSGFYLCAWSVGGPRFFGSGTQLSVL.

The rearrangement uses TRBV5-1 and TRBJ2-7, with 7 bases fitting TRBD1. V gave up 4 bases and J gave up 0 bases; unmatched junction bases: 4. The CDR3 runs 14 residues. Germline V lookup: CDR1 SGHRS, CDR2 YFSETQ. CDR3 nucleotides: TGCGCCAGCAGCCCGGACAGGCGCTCCTACGAGCAGTACTTC. The encoded protein is CASSPDRRSYEQYF.

V is TRBV30 and J is TRBJ1-1; unclear D gene. The CDR3 has 14 amino acids. The ends were cut back, 5 bases at V and 7 bases at J, with 20 bases in the middle. CDR1 and CDR2 from the germline V gene are GTSNPN and SVGIG (reference sequence). CDR3: CAWSRSGWGGEAFF. The CDR3 DNA follows: TGTGCCTGGTCTCGTAGCGGGTGGGGAGGTGAAGCTTTCTTT.

V gene TRBV6-6 combines with J gene TRBJ1-2; 8 bases are a match to TRBD1. The ends lost 8 bases at V and 2 bases at J; junction bases unmatched: 7. CDR1 and CDR2 from the germline V gene are MNHNY and SVGAGI (reference sequence). The CDR3 spans 14 residues. CDR3 sequence: CASHETGVNYGYTF. The CDR3 DNA is TGTGCCAGCCATGAGACAGGGGTCAACTATGGCTACACCTTC.

J is TRBJ2-7 and V is TRBV19, with D unresolved. In germline, CDR1 is LNHDA, CDR2 SQIVND (reference sequence). V dropped 5 bases and J dropped 3 bases, with 20 bases sitting between them. The length of the CDR3 is 16 residues. The CDR3 spells CASSPDRPSGYYEQYF. The CDR3 DNA reads as TGTGCCAGTAGTCCGGATCGGCCCTCCGGCTACTACGAGCAGTACTTC.

V gene TRBV18 combines with J gene TRBJ2-2; D is unclear. Looked up from germline, CDR1 is KGHSH and CDR2 is LQKENI. The CDR3 covers 18 residues. Between the trimmed V and J ends, which lost 4 bases and 2 bases, there was a span of 20 bases. The CDR3, as DNA: TGTGCCAGCTCACGCATAGCTAGGGTCCAAGTTAACACCGGGGAGCTGTTTTTT. Its translation is CASSRIARVQVNTGELFF.

V gene TRBV6-2 or TRBV6-3 combines with J gene TRBJ1-6, with TRBD1 matching 7 bases. This CDR3 contains 18 residues. Germline V gene lookup returns CDR1 MNHEY and CDR2 SVGEGT. Trimming cost V 4 bases and J 3 bases; bases outside gene matches: 12. The CDR3 spells CASSSFGQANNYNSPLHF. CDR3 bases: TGTGCCAGCAGTTCATTTGGACAGGCGAACAACTATAATTCACCCCTCCACTTT.

This chain connects TRBV5-1 to TRBJ1-6; tentatively, D is TRBD1 (6 bases). Germline CDR1 reads SGHRS; CDR2 reads YFSETQ. V lost 4 bases, J lost 8 bases, and 16 bases lay in between. The CDR3 sequence is 15 residues long. The CDR3 sequence is CASSLRGAGDSPLHF. In DNA form, the CDR3 reads TGCGCCAGCAGCCTAAGGGGGGCAGGGGATTCACCCCTCCACTTT. Based on the CDR3 plus reference TRBV5-1 and TRBJ1-6, the full variable domain is KAGVTQTPRYLIKTRGQQVTLSCSPISGHRSVSWYQQTPGQGLQFLFEYFSETQRNKGNFPGRFSGRQFSNSRSEMNVSTLELGDSALYLCASSLRGAGDSPLHFGNGTRLTVT.

The CDR3 is CASSVAGAGGGETQYF. The CDR3 DNA sequence: TGTGCCAGCAGCGTAGCTGGAGCGGGGGGCGGAGAGACCCAGTACTTC. The chain carries TRBV9 and TRBJ2-5, with 9 positions matching TRBD2. Germline V lookup: CDR1 SGDLS, CDR2 YYNGEE. The CDR3 totals 16 residues. The ends lost 0 bases at V and 4 bases at J; junction bases unmatched: 7.